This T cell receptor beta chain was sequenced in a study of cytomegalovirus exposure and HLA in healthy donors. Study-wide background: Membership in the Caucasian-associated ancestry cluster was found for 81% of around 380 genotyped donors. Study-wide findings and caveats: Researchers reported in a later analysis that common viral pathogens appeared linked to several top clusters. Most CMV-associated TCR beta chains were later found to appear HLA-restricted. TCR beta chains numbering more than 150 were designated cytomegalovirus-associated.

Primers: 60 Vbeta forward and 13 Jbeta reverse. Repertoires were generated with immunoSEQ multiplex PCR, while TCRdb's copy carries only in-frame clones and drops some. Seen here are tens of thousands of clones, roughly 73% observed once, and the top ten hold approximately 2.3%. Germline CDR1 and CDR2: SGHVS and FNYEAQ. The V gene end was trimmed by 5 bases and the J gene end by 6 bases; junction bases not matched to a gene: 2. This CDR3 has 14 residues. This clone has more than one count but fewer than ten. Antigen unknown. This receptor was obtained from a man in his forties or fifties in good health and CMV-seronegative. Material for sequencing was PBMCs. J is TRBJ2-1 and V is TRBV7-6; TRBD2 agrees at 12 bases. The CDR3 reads CASSGTSGFNEQFF. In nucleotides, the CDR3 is TGTGCCAGCAGCGGGACTAGCGGGTTCAATGAGCAGTTCTTC.